This T cell receptor beta chain was captured in a study of blood T cell repertoires in COVID-19 (dated by TCRdb to 2020 to 2021). Concerning the study at large: Collaborator samples came from the United States, Italy and Spain and covered acute and convalescent phases of COVID-19. The material from the prospective study consisted of cDNA or gDNA derived from T cells, B-cell-depleted T cells, or PBMCs. Deeply sampled blood TCRbeta repertoires from subjects exposed to, actively infected with, or recovered from COVID-19 were included in the dataset. The repertoires were released in a freely available public database meant as a resource for research on the immune response to SARS-CoV-2. Samples were obtained from the ongoing ImmuneRACE study (first 160 participants) and from roughly 1,300 subjects provided by 6 global collaborators. The sample metadata nearly always contained a de-identified subject ID, COVID-19 status, age in years and sex. HLA class I and class II types, where available, came from metadata supplied by the sample provider rather than from assay-based typing. What the research found in general, with its limitations: How much clinical and demographic metadata was included differed by source and by participant, and the metadata was provided uncurated.

Points on this clone: What antigen it recognizes has not been identified. There are no base qualities to consult, and no much larger clone falls within one base.

In the prospective study, participants were 18 to 89 years old, resided in about two dozen geographic areas of the United States, and were enrolled through a virtual design. In the prospective study, cohorts were assigned on the basis of participant-reported clinical history obtained from a screening survey and a study questionnaire. For ImmuneRACE Cohort 3, a participant was defined as recovered based on two consecutive negative NP/OP PCR tests, clearance by a healthcare professional, or resolution of symptoms. Mobile phlebotomists in the prospective study collected whole blood, serum and a nasopharyngeal or oropharyngeal swab from every participant. Additional blood draws and questionnaires over an approximately two-month period could optionally be provided by prospective study participants. Prospective study blood samples were shipped either frozen or at room temperature before DNA extraction.

Based on the germline V gene, the CDR1 and CDR2 sequences are MGHRA and YSYEKL. Trimming accounts for 3 bases at V and 1 base at J, while the number of junction bases matched to no gene is 13. Taken from cysteine to phenylalanine, the CDR3 has 18 residues. This entry keeps only the CDR3 DNA: 54 bases, framed from base 1. TCRbeta CDR3 regions were amplified from genomic DNA using the immunoSEQ Assay, a bias-controlled multiplex PCR. The published analysis was carried out like this. The number of nucleated cells in each sample was estimated from the amplification of reference gene primers within the assay. To quantify the absolute abundance of each unique TCRbeta CDR3 rearrangement, sequence reads were collapsed and filtered. For each sample, productive Simpson clonality was calculated as the square root of Simpson's diversity index across productive rearrangements. The clones in this table, taken by TCRdb from immuneACCESS, are in-frame only. Not every clone is retained; where verified, under half of the shortfall comes from an unresolved V gene, and the cause of the rest is unknown. V and J calls plus clone size are reproduced from that table; the DNA served to infer D and trimming. For this sample the table gives approximately 140,000 clones, of which less than 90% were detected only once. The ten largest clonotypes hold around 2.5% of the sample.

The sequenced sample was PBMCs or T cells enriched from blood (not recorded which). The source of this sequence is a woman between 45 and 60 years old who had recovered from COVID-19. Recombination linked TRBV4-1 to TRBJ1-1; a stretch of 8 junction bases matches TRBD1. The DNA is TGCGCCAGCAGCCAGGGACTGGACAGGGTCTCCCAGAACACTGAAGCTTTCTTT. It translates to CASSQGLDRVSQNTEAFF.